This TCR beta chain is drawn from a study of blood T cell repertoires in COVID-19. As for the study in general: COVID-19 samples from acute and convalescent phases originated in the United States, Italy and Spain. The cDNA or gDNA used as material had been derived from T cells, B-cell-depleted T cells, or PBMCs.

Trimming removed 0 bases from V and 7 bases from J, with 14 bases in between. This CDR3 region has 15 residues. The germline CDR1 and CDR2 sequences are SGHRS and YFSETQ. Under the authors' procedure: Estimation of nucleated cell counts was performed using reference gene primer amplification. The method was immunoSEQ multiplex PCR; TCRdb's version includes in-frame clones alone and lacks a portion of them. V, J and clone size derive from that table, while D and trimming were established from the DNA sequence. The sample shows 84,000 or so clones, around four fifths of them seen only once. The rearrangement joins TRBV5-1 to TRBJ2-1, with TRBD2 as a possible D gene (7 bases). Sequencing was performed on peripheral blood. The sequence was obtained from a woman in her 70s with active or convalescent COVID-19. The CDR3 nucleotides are TGCGCCAGCAGCTTGGTCGCGGGGGCCCAGAATGAGCAGTTCTTC. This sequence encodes CASSLVAGAQNEQFF.